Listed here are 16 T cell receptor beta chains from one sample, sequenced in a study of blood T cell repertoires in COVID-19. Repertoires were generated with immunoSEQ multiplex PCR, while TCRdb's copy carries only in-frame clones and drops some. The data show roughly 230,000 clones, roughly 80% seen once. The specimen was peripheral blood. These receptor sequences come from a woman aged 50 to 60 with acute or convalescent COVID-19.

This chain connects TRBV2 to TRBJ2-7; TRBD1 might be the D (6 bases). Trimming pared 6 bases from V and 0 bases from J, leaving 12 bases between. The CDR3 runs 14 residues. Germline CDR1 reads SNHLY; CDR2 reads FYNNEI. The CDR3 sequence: CASRWTESSYEQYF. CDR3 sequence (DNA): TGTGCCAGCAGATGGACAGAGAGCTCCTACGAGCAGTACTTC.

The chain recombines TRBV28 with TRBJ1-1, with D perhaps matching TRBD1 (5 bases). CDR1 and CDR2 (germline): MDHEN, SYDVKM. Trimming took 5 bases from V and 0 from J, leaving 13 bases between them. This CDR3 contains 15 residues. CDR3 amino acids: CASSPGDSLNTEAFF. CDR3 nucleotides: TGTGCCAGCAGTCCCGGAGACAGCCTGAACACTGAAGCTTTCTTT.

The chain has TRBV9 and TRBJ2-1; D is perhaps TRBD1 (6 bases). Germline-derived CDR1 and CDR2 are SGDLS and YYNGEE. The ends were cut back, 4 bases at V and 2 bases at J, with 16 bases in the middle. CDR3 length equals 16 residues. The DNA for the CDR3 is TGTGCCAGCAGCAGAGCCACAGGGTCCCCCTACAATGAGCAGTTCTTC. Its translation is CASSRATGSPYNEQFF.

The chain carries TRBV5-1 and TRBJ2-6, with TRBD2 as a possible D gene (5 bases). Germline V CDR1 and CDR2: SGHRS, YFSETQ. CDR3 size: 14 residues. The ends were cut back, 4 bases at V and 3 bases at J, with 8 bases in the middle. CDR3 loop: CASSNGGGANVLTF. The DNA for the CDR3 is TGCGCCAGCAGCAATGGAGGTGGGGCCAACGTCCTGACTTTC.

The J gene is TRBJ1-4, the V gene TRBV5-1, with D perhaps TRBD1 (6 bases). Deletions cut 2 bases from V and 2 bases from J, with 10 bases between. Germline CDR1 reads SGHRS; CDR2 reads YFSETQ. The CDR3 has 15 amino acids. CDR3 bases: TGCGCCAGCAGCTTATCACAGGGTACTAATGAAAAACTGTTTTTT. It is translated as CASSLSQGTNEKLFF.

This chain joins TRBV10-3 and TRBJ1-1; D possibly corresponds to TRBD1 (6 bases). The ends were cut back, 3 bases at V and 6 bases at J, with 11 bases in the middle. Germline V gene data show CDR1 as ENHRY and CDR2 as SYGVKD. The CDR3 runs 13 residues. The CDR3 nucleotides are TGTGCCATCAGTGACAGGGGTTCGGCTGAAGCTTTCTTT. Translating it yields CAISDRGSAEAFF.

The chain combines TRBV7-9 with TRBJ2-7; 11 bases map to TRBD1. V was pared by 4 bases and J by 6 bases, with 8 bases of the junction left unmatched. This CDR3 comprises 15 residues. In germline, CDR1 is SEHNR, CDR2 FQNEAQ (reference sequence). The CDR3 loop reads CASSSTEDRGPEQYF. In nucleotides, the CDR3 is TGTGCCAGCAGCTCAACAGAGGACAGGGGGCCCGAGCAGTACTTC.

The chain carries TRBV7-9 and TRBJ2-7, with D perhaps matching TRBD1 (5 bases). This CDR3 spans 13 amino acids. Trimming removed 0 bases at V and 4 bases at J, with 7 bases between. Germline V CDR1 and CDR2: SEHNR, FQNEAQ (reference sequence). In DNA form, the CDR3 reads TGTGCCAGCAGCTTAGCGCAGGGTTACGAGCAGTACTTC. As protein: CASSLAQGYEQYF. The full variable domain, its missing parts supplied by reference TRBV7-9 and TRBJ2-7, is DTGVSQNPRHKITKRGQNVTFRCDPISEHNRLYWYRQTLGQGPEFLTYFQNEAQLEKSRLLSDRFSAERPKGSFSTLEIQRTEQGDSAMYLCASSLAQGYEQYFGPGTRLTVT.

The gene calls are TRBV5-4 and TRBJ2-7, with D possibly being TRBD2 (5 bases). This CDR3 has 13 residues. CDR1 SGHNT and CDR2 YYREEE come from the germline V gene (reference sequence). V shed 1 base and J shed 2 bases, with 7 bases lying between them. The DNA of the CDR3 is TGTGCCAGCAGCTTGTGGGGAGCCTACGAGCAGTACTTC. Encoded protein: CASSLWGAYEQYF.

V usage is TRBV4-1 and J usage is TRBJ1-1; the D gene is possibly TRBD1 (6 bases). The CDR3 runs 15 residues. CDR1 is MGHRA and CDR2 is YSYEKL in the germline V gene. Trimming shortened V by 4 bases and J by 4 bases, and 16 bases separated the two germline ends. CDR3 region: CASSPETGTSTEAFF. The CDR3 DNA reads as TGCGCCAGCAGCCCCGAGACCGGGACATCCACTGAAGCTTTCTTT.

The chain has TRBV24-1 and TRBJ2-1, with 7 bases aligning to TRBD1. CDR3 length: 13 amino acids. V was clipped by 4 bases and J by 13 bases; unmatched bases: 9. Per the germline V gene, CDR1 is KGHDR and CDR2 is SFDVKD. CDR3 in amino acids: CATSDPLGQRQFF. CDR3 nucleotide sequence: TGTGCCACCAGTGACCCCCTGGGACAGCGTCAGTTCTTC.

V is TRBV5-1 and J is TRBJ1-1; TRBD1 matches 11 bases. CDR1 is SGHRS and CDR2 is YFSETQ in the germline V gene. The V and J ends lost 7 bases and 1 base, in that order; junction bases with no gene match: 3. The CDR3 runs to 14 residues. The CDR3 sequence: CASGQGAGNTEAFF. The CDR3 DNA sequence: TGCGCCAGCGGACAGGGGGCTGGGAACACTGAAGCTTTCTTT.

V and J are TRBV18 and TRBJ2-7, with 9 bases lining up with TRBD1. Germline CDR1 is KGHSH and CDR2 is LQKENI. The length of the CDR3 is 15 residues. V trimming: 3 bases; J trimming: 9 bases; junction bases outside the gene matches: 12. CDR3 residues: CASSPSGTGFGWQYF. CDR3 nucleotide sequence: TGTGCCAGCTCACCCTCCGGGACAGGGTTTGGGTGGCAGTACTTC. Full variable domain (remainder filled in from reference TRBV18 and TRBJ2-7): NAGVMQNPRHLVRRRGQEARLRCSPMKGHSHVYWYRQLPEEGLKFMVYLQKENIIDESGMPKERFSAEFPKEGPSILRIQQVVRGDSAAYFCASSPSGTGFGWQYFGPGTRLTVT.

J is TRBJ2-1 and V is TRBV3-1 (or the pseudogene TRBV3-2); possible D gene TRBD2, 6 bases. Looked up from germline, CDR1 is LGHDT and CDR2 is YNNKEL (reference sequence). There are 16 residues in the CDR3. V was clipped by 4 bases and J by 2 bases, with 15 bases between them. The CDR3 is CASSPWAGKTYNEQFF. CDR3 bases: TGTGCCAGCAGCCCTTGGGCGGGGAAAACCTACAATGAGCAGTTCTTC.

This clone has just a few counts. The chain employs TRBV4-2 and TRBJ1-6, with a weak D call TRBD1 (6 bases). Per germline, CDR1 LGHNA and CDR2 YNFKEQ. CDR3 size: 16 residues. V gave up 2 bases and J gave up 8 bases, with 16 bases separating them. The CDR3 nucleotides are TGTGCCAGCAGCCAACGAAGCGGGGGCAAAGATTCACCCCTCCACTTT. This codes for CASSQRSGGKDSPLHF.

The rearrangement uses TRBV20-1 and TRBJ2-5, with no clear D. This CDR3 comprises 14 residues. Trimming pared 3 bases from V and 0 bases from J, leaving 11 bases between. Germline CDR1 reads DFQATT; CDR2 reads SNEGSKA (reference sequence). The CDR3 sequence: CSASNWRNQETQYF. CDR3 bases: TGCAGTGCTAGTAATTGGCGGAACCAAGAGACCCAGTACTTC.